This TCR beta chain was recovered during a study of blood T cells in healthy people across ages. CDR3 length equals 11 residues. CDR1 and CDR2 (germline): KGHSH, LQKENI. Researchers collected 9.5 to 10 milliliters of peripheral blood from every single donor. The authors ran a second PCR of about 6 to 11 cycles using a sample-barcoded 5' primer and a J-beta primer mix. TCRdb passed the 5' RACE reads through MiXCR, listing each CDR3 protein once. The table lists about 800,000 distinct CDR3 sequences, just under 25% of them singletons. This clonotype appeared a few times. The sample was also linked to a second study, of T cells of mothers and their children. Per that paper: In unrelated and related pairs, TCR recombination output is shaped in a similar way by thymic selection. There was no detection of any persistent microchimeric T cell clones.

Sequenced sample: blood. The clonotype comes from a boy between 10 and 17 years old in good health. The V and J genes are TRBV18 and TRBJ2-5; D remains unclear. The J call is in doubt because the DNA end fits TRBJ2-7 better. Written as DNA, the CDR3 is TGTGCCAGCTCACCCGAAGGCGAGCAGTACTTC. This sequence encodes CASSPEGEQYF.